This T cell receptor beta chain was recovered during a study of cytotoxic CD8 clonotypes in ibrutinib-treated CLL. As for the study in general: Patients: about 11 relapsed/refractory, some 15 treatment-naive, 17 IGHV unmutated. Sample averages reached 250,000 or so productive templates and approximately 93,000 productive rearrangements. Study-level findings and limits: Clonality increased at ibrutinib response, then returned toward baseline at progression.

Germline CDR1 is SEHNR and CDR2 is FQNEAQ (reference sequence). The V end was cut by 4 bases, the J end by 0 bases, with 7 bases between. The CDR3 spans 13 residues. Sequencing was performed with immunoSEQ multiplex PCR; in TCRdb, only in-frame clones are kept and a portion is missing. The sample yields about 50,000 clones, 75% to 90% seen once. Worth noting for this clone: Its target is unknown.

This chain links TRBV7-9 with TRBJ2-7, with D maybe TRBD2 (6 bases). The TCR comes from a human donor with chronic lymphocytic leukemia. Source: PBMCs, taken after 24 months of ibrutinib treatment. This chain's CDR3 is CASSSTSSYEQYF. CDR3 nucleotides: TGTGCCAGCAGCTCGACTAGCTCCTACGAGCAGTACTTC.